The 3 T cell receptor beta chains listed next were all sequenced from one sample in a study of T cell changes during pregnancy in multiple sclerosis. This table comes from immunoSEQ multiplex PCR, and its TCRdb copy is limited to in-frame clones, with some not included. The data show nearly 60,000 clones, with 91% seen just once and just under 0.5% held by the top ten. This sample comprised CD4+ T cells from peripheral blood mononuclear cells, obtained after pregnancy. The receptor source for this set is a female donor in good health, enrolled as a control in a pregnancy study.

V is TRBV20-1 and J is TRBJ1-6; 7 bases fit TRBD1. The J segment lost 9 bases and the V segment lost 5 bases, leaving 1 base of the junction unmatched. Germline CDR1 is DFQATT and CDR2 is SNEGSKA (reference sequence). The CDR3 has 11 residues. The CDR3 sequence: CSARQGSPLHF. CDR3 DNA: TGCAGTGCTCGACAGGGTTCACCCCTCCACTTT.

V usage is TRBV19 and J usage is TRBJ1-5; 7 nucleotides line up with TRBD1. CDR1 and CDR2 (germline): LNHDA, SQIVND (reference sequence). The CDR3 loop spans 15 amino acids. The J segment lost 2 bases and the V segment lost 7 bases, leaving 8 bases of the junction unmatched. CDR3 in amino acids: CASTKGGWGNQPQHF. CDR3 coding DNA: TGTGCCAGTACCAAAGGGGGCTGGGGCAATCAGCCCCAGCATTTT.

The V call is TRBV5-1, the J call TRBJ1-1; D remains ambiguous. The germline CDR1 and CDR2 sequences are SGHRS and YFSETQ. Trimming took off 0 bases at V and 1 base at J, with 7 bases between the two ends. The CDR3 runs 14 residues. The CDR3 loop reads CASSLGQRNTEAFF. CDR3 in DNA: TGCGCCAGCAGCTTGGGACAAAGGAACACTGAAGCTTTCTTT.